What follows are 26 T cell receptor beta chains derived from one specimen sequenced in a study. TCRdb reanalysed the reads using MiXCR and keeps one entry per CDR3 protein. The data contain 4,000 to 5,000 distinct CDR3 sequences, roughly 10% of them singletons. The sequencing input was CD4+ T cells from peripheral blood. Every receptor here comes from a human donor with rheumatoid arthritis.

Concerning this clonotype: A much larger clone differs from this one at a single base, so this may be a read error. Written as DNA, the CDR3 is TGTGCCAGCAGCTTAGAAAGTGCCTCCTACAATGAGCAGTACTTC. This sequence encodes CASSLESASYNEQYF. V and J are TRBV7-2 and TRBJ2-1; D gene unclear. The end of the DNA is better explained by TRBJ2-7, so the J call may be wrong. CDR1 and CDR2 (germline): SGHTA, FQGNSA. The CDR3 covers 15 residues.

By its share, this clonotype is medium-sized (0.01 to 0.1%). The chain carries TRBV29-1 and TRBJ1-4; D is ambiguous. Per the germline V gene, CDR1 is SQVTM and CDR2 is ANQGSEA. The ends were cut back, 5 bases at V and 8 bases at J, with 9 bases in the middle. The CDR3 is 11 residues long. CDR3 residues: CSVNSREKLFF. DNA of the CDR3: TGCAGCGTTAATTCTAGGGAAAAACTGTTTTTT.

This clonotype is labeled as medium-sized. The V gene is TRBV6-5, the J gene TRBJ2-3, with 10 bases fitting TRBD2. Germline values: CDR1 MNHEY, CDR2 SVGAGI. The CDR3 totals 16 residues. The J segment lost 3 bases and the V segment lost 6 bases, leaving 9 bases of the junction unmatched. In DNA, the CDR3 is TGTGCCAGCAGCTCCCCGACTAGCGGGCCGACAGATACGCAGTATTTT. This translates into CASSSPTSGPTDTQYF.

In its sample, this clonotype ranks as medium-sized. V is TRBV24-1 and J is TRBJ1-5; 9 bases are a match to TRBD1. The CDR3 is made up of 19 amino acids. Germline V gene sequence: CDR1 KGHDR, CDR2 SFDVKD. V dropped 3 bases and J dropped 0; count of bases not matched to a gene: 11. CDR3 in DNA: TGTGCCACCAGTGATGCAACCGGGACAGGGTTGAATAGCAATCAGCCCCAGCATTTT. Its protein product is CATSDATGTGLNSNQPQHF.

In this sample, this clonotype is medium-sized. J is TRBJ2-2 and V is TRBV28; 9 bases line up with TRBD1. The germline gives CDR1 MDHEN, CDR2 SYDVKM. The length of the CDR3 is 16 residues. V was clipped by 7 bases and J by 5 bases; unmatched bases: 11. CDR3 in amino acids: CASNLEGQGGTGELFF. For the CDR3, the DNA is TGTGCCAGCAACCTCGAGGGACAGGGAGGAACCGGGGAGCTGTTTTTT.

The CDR3 sequence is CASSAGLAVNEQFF. CDR3 nucleotide sequence: TGTGCCAGCAGCGCGGGACTAGCCGTGAATGAGCAGTTCTTC. This chain links TRBV11-2 with TRBJ2-1, with 9 positions matching TRBD2. Germline V gives CDR1 SGHAT, CDR2 FQNNGV. CDR3 length: 14 residues. V lost 5 bases, J lost 7 bases, and 6 bases stayed unmatched.

The table lists this clonotype with many counts. The chain is built from TRBV2 and TRBJ2-1; weak D call: TRBD1 (6 bases). The length of the CDR3 is 16 residues. Trimming removed 4 bases from V and 4 bases from J, with 17 bases in between. The germline CDR1 and CDR2 sequences are SNHLY and FYNNEI. The CDR3 DNA reads TGTGCCAGCAGTGGGCGACAGGTGAAGACTTACAATGAGCAGTTCTTC. Its protein product is CASSGRQVKTYNEQFF. The whole variable domain, filled in from reference TRBV2 and TRBJ2-1, reads EPEVTQTPSHQVTQMGQEVILRCVPISNHLYFYWYRQILGQKVEFLVSFYNNEISEKSEIFDDQFSVERPDGSNFTLKIRSTKLEDSAMYFCASSGRQVKTYNEQFFGPGTRLTVL.

In this sample, this clonotype turned up many times. The chain carries TRBV5-1 and TRBJ2-7; D gene uncertain. Between the trimmed V and J ends, which lost 4 bases and 0 bases, there was a span of 11 bases. The CDR3 runs 14 residues. Looked up from germline, CDR1 is SGHRS and CDR2 is YFSETQ. CDR3 DNA: TGCGCCAGCAGCACAAGCGTCGACTCCTACGAGCAGTACTTC. Residues: CASSTSVDSYEQYF.

This clonotype was seen at least ten times. The chain couples TRBV29-1 to TRBJ1-1; 9 nucleotides match TRBD1. The CDR3 covers 13 residues. J lost 11 bases, V lost 3 bases, and 10 bases had no gene match. Germline CDR1 SQVTM, CDR2 ANQGSEA. In DNA, the CDR3 is TGCAGCGTTGAGCGGGGACAGGGAGCCGGGGCTTTCTTT. Its protein product is CSVERGQGAGAFF. Supplemented by reference TRBV29-1 and TRBJ1-1, the full variable domain reads SAVISQKPSRDICQRGTSLTIQCQVDSQVTMMFWYRQQPGQSLTLIATANQGSEATYESGFVIDKFPISRPNLTFSTLTVSNMSPEDSSIYLCSVERGQGAGAFFGQGTRLTVV.

In this sample, this clonotype is medium-sized. The chain has TRBV5-6 and TRBJ2-1, with TRBD2 matching 9 bases. Germline assignment: CDR1 SGHDT and CDR2 YYEEEE. This CDR3 is 15 amino acids long. J lost 3 bases, V lost 4 bases, and 5 bases had no gene match. CDR3 in DNA: TGTGCCAGCAGCCAGACTAGCGGTTACTACAATGAGCAGTTCTTC. Encoded protein: CASSQTSGYYNEQFF.

The rearrangement uses TRBV15 and TRBJ2-7, with 8 bases matching TRBD1. Trimming at V came to 1 base and at J to 5 bases, leaving 4 bases not matched to a gene. The germline V gene encodes CDR1 LNHNV and CDR2 YYDKDF (reference sequence). The CDR3 covers 14 residues. This chain's CDR3 is CATSRGTGGNEQYF. The CDR3 bases are TGTGCCACCAGCAGAGGAACAGGGGGGAACGAGCAGTACTTC.

This clonotype was observed at least ten times. The chain joins TRBV7-2 to TRBJ1-6; D possibly corresponds to TRBD1 (5 bases). The CDR3 runs 13 residues. In germline, CDR1 is SGHTA, CDR2 FQGNSA. V lost 3 bases to trimming and J lost 7 bases, with 7 bases between them. The CDR3 sequence is CASSFRGNSPLHF. Here the CDR3 DNA reads TGTGCCAGCAGCTTCCGGGGGAATTCACCCCTCCACTTT.

By its share, this clonotype is medium-sized. This chain uses TRBV4-1 with TRBJ1-1, with D tentatively TRBD1 (5 bases). The CDR3 is made up of 14 amino acids. Germline V lookup: CDR1 MGHRA, CDR2 YSYEKL. V lost 1 base to trimming and J lost 7 bases, with 13 bases between them. The CDR3 coding sequence is TGCGCCAGCAGCCAAGGGGACGCGGGACTTGAAGCTTTCTTT. It is translated as CASSQGDAGLEAFF.

This clonotype was detected ten times or more. The chain uses TRBV20-1 and TRBJ2-1, with D possibly TRBD2 on 6 matching bases. V was trimmed by 5 bases and J by 5 bases, leaving 13 bases between them. Germline V gene sequence: CDR1 DFQATT, CDR2 SNEGSKA (reference sequence). The length of the CDR3 is 13 residues. CDR3 in amino acids: CSAVAGTNNEQFF. DNA of the CDR3: TGCAGTGCTGTCGCGGGAACGAACAATGAGCAGTTCTTC.

This clonotype was counted many times. The chain couples TRBV20-1 to TRBJ2-1, with 7 bases fitting TRBD2. Per germline, CDR1 DFQATT and CDR2 SNEGSKA (reference sequence). V trimming: 0 bases; J trimming: 3 bases; junction bases outside the gene matches: 8. The CDR3 contains 16 residues. The CDR3 sequence: CSARDHLGTNYNEQFF. DNA of the CDR3: TGCAGTGCTAGAGATCACTTAGGGACTAACTACAATGAGCAGTTCTTC.

This clonotype was recorded many times. The chain uses TRBV18 and TRBJ1-1; 10 nucleotides agree with TRBD1. The germline V gene encodes CDR1 KGHSH and CDR2 LQKENI. The CDR3 consists of 17 residues. V was pared by 1 base and J by 0 bases, with 5 bases of the junction left unmatched. CDR3 sequence reads: CASSPLGTGVVNTEAFF. In DNA, the CDR3 is TGTGCCAGCTCACCACTGGGGACAGGGGTTGTGAACACTGAAGCTTTCTTT.

This clonotype was recorded at least ten times. V and J are TRBV7-9 and TRBJ1-2, with 8 nucleotides matching TRBD1. Trimming cost V 5 bases and J 8 bases; bases outside gene matches: 16. The CDR3 extends over 16 amino acids. CDR1 is SEHNR and CDR2 is FQNEAQ in the germline V gene (reference sequence). The CDR3 bases are TGTGCCAGCAGCACTAGTGGGACAGGAGCTTCTATGGGCTACACCTTC. Amino acids: CASSTSGTGASMGYTF.

By sample fraction, this clonotype is medium-sized. V gene TRBV19 combines with J gene TRBJ2-1, with 9 bases that match TRBD1. V shed 4 bases and J 6 bases; nucleotides not matched to a gene: 10. The CDR3 consists of 16 residues. The V gene's germline CDR1 is LNHDA and CDR2 SQIVND (reference sequence). The CDR3, as DNA: TGTGCCAGTAGTAAGGTTCCGGGACAGGGATCCAATGAGCAGTTCTTC. Amino acids: CASSKVPGQGSNEQFF.

The chain combines TRBV7-9 with TRBJ1-2, with a possible D match to TRBD1 (5 bases). Germline loops: CDR1 SEHNR, CDR2 FQNEAQ (reference sequence). Trimming left V 1 base short and J 4 bases short, with 16 bases between. The CDR3 consists of 16 residues. This chain's CDR3 is CASSLDTGTQVYGYTF. DNA of the CDR3: TGTGCCAGCAGCTTAGATACCGGGACGCAGGTCTATGGCTACACCTTC. Looking up the rest from reference TRBV7-9 and TRBJ1-2 gives the full variable domain: DTGVSQNPRHKITKRGQNVTFRCDPISEHNRLYWYRQTLGQGPEFLTYFQNEAQLEKSRLLSDRFSAERPKGSFSTLEIQRTEQGDSAMYLCASSLDTGTQVYGYTFGSGTRLTVV.

There are many counts of this clonotype. The chain recombines TRBV7-2 with TRBJ2-1; D not certain. CDR1 and CDR2 (germline): SGHTA, FQGNSA. This CDR3 comprises 13 residues. Trimming took 1 base from V and 7 from J, leaving 8 bases between them. The CDR3 sequence: CASSLGELNEQFF. The DNA of the CDR3 is TGTGCCAGCAGCTTAGGCGAGTTGAATGAGCAGTTCTTC.

Worth noting for this clonotype: One base away lies a much larger clone, so this may be a sequencing read error. CDR3: CASSFRGRSLEAFF. Here the CDR3 DNA reads TGCGCCAGCAGTTTCCGGGGCAGGTCTTTGGAAGCTTTCTTT. The rearrangement links TRBV5-1 to TRBJ1-1; tentative D call: TRBD1 (5 bases). Germline CDR1 SGHRS, CDR2 YFSETQ. V was shortened by 5 bases and J by 8 bases, with 19 bases between the two germline ends. The CDR3 length is 14 residues.

The J gene is TRBJ2-2, the V gene TRBV2; tentatively, D is TRBD1 (5 bases). This CDR3 spans 15 amino acids. V dropped 6 bases and J dropped 4 bases, with 15 bases sitting between them. Germline-derived CDR1 and CDR2 are SNHLY and FYNNEI. The CDR3 reads CASRVLRTSTGELFF. The CDR3 DNA reads TGTGCCAGCAGGGTGCTCAGGACATCCACCGGGGAGCTGTTTTTT.

Within the sample, this clonotype is medium-sized. The genes are TRBV5-6 and TRBJ2-3; TRBD2 agrees at 10 bases. V lost 4 bases, J lost 0 bases, and 11 bases stayed unmatched. Looked up from germline, CDR1 is SGHDT and CDR2 is YYEEEE. The CDR3 loop spans 18 amino acids. The CDR3 reads CASSRTHLAGASTDTQYF. The CDR3 DNA reads TGTGCCAGCAGCCGAACCCATCTAGCGGGAGCGAGCACAGATACGCAGTATTTT.

Relative to its sample, this clonotype is medium-sized. The V and J genes are TRBV28 and TRBJ2-5; possibly TRBD1 or TRBD2 for D (6 bases each). Germline CDR1 and CDR2: MDHEN and SYDVKM. The CDR3 consists of 14 residues. The V end lost 2 bases, the J end lost 5 bases, and 12 bases lay between the germline ends. The DNA of the CDR3 is TGTGCCAGCAGTTTAGGGGGGCGCGGGGAGACCCAGTACTTC. Amino acid sequence: CASSLGGRGETQYF.

This clonotype has just a few counts. V usage is TRBV19 and J usage is TRBJ2-3; D uncertain. The length of the CDR3 is 14 residues. V was pared by 5 bases and J by 6 bases, with 15 bases between. Germline V gives CDR1 LNHDA, CDR2 SQIVND (reference sequence). This CDR3 is CASSLRPRIDTQYF. The CDR3 bases are TGTGCCAGTAGTCTACGCCCTAGGATTGATACGCAGTATTTT.

This sequence joins TRBV28 and TRBJ2-7; a possible D gene is TRBD1 (6 bases). Germline V gene sequence: CDR1 MDHEN, CDR2 SYDVKM. The V and J ends lost 2 bases and 3 bases respectively, with 8 bases between them. The CDR3 extends over 13 amino acids. CDR3 protein: CASSLGDIYEQYF. The CDR3 DNA is TGTGCCAGCAGTTTAGGGGACATCTACGAGCAGTACTTC.